Below, 17 T cell receptor beta chains from the same sample are listed, as sequenced in a study of shared clonotypes between healthy human individuals. Here immunoSEQ multiplex PCR was the method, and the copy in TCRdb shows in-frame clones only, minus some. The sample comprises approximately 600,000 clones, 85% to 95% of which are singletons, and approximately 0.11% rests with the top ten. Selected positively for CCR7 and CD45RO-negative, naive CD8 cells excluded terminally differentiated effector memory CD45RA+ cells. Source material: naive CD8+ T cells sorted from blood. These receptors came from a woman under 40 in good health.

This clone was detected only a few times. At the DNA level, this CDR3 is encoded by other sequences in the same sample as well. The genes are TRBV27 and TRBJ1-2; no firm D call. CDR1 and CDR2 (germline): MNHEY, SMNVEV (reference sequence). CDR3 length: 13 residues. V shed 3 bases and J shed 4 bases, with 9 bases lying between them. This chain's CDR3 is CASSFGFGYGYTF. CDR3 nucleotides: TGTGCCAGCAGTTTTGGATTCGGCTATGGCTACACCTTC.

V and J are TRBV6-6 and TRBJ2-7; weak D call: TRBD2 (6 bases). With 3 bases removed from V and 5 bases from J, the gap between germline ends came to 17 bases. The CDR3 spans 15 residues. Germline V lookup: CDR1 MNHNY, CDR2 SVGAGI (reference sequence). The CDR3 spells CASSYSPRTGDEQYF. In nucleotides, the CDR3 is TGTGCCAGCAGTTATTCTCCCCGGACGGGAGACGAGCAGTACTTC.

This chain uses TRBV6-6 with TRBJ2-7; 7 nucleotides line up with TRBD1. CDR3 length: 16 amino acids. Germline-derived CDR1 and CDR2 are MNHNY and SVGAGI (reference sequence). Germline trimming cut 0 bases from V and 3 bases from J; bases unmatched to any gene: 8. The CDR3 DNA follows: TGTGCCAGCAGTTACTCAAGCCGGGACAGCCTCTACGAGCAGTACTTC. Its protein product is CASSYSSRDSLYEQYF.

J is TRBJ2-7 and V is TRBV27, with 7 positions matching TRBD2. CDR3 size: 17 residues. With 6 bases clipped from V and 6 bases from J, the junction kept 20 bases outside the gene matches. Germline CDR1 reads MNHEY; CDR2 reads SMNVEV (reference sequence). As DNA, the CDR3 is TGTGCCAGCAGCCAAGCAAACCCAGCGGGATCCGCCCCCGAGCAGTACTTC. Translation gives CASSQANPAGSAPEQYF.

CDR3 residues: CASSAEDSPLHF. In nucleotides, the CDR3 is TGTGCCAGCAGCGCGGAGGATTCACCCCTCCACTTT. The rearrangement links TRBV9 to TRBJ1-6; D remains unclear. The CDR3 loop spans 12 amino acids. With 3 bases removed from V and 8 bases from J, the gap between germline ends came to 6 bases. CDR1 is SGDLS, CDR2 YYNGEE, per germline. Full variable domain (outside the CDR3, taken from reference TRBV9 and TRBJ1-6): DSGVTQTPKHLITATGQRVTLRCSPRSGDLSVYWYQQSLDQGLQFLIQYYNGEERAKGNILERFSAQQFPDLHSELNLSSLELGDSALYFCASSAEDSPLHFGNGTRLTVT.

This chain uses TRBV28 with TRBJ2-2, with D possibly being TRBD2 (6 bases). The CDR3 spans 12 residues. Germline V gene data show CDR1 as MDHEN and CDR2 as SYDVKM. Trimming left V 8 bases short and J 5 bases short, with 9 bases between. The CDR3 reads CASPGGTGELFF. The CDR3 nucleotides read TGTGCCAGCCCCGGAGGGACCGGGGAGCTGTTTTTT.

J is TRBJ1-2 and V is TRBV7-9; D is possibly TRBD1 (5 bases). CDR3 size: 16 residues. The germline gives CDR1 SEHNR, CDR2 FQNEAQ (reference sequence). Trimming pared 0 bases from V and 2 bases from J, leaving 13 bases between. The CDR3 coding sequence is TGTGCCAGCAGCTTAGCGGTCGCAGGGCCCAACTATGGCTACACCTTC. Residues: CASSLAVAGPNYGYTF.

The chain is built from TRBV19 and TRBJ1-1, with D hard to call. The CDR3 spans 14 residues. Germline V lookup: CDR1 LNHDA, CDR2 SQIVND (reference sequence). Trimming shortened V by 0 bases and J by 8 bases, and 13 bases separated the two germline ends. The CDR3 reads CASSIDLTELEAFF. CDR3 sequence (DNA): TGTGCCAGTAGTATAGATCTCACAGAGTTGGAAGCTTTCTTT.

V and J are TRBV9 and TRBJ1-1; D is undetermined. The CDR3 spans 11 residues. With 0 bases removed from V and 7 bases from J, the gap between germline ends came to 4 bases. The germline CDR1 and CDR2 sequences are SGDLS and YYNGEE. In DNA, the CDR3 is TGTGCCAGCAGCGTAGGCGGTGAAGCTTTCTTT. Translated: CASSVGGEAFF.

The chain employs TRBV11-2 and TRBJ2-5; TRBD2 matches 8 bases. J was trimmed by 3 bases and V by 5 bases; bases with no gene match: 5. The CDR3 has 14 amino acids. Germline assignment: CDR1 SGHAT and CDR2 FQNNGV. The CDR3 DNA follows: TGTGCCAGCAGCCCCGGGGGGGCTAAAGAGACCCAGTACTTC. Amino acids: CASSPGGAKETQYF. Complete variable domain (other parts from reference TRBV11-2 and TRBJ2-5): EAGVAQSPRYKIIEKRQSVAFWCNPISGHATLYWYQQILGQGPKLLIQFQNNGVVDDSQLPKDRFSAERLKGVDSTLKIQPAKLEDSAVYLCASSPGGAKETQYFGPGTRLLVL.

The chain recombines TRBV27 with TRBJ2-2, with D possibly being TRBD1 (5 bases). V dropped 5 bases and J dropped 7 bases, with 17 bases sitting between them. In germline, CDR1 is MNHEY, CDR2 SMNVEV (reference sequence). The CDR3 extends over 15 amino acids. CDR3 sequence: CASSQRQFVDGELFF. In nucleotides, the CDR3 is TGTGCCAGCAGTCAACGACAGTTCGTTGACGGGGAGCTGTTTTTT.

As concerns this clone: The identical CDR3 is also encoded by other nucleotide sequences in the sample. The V and J genes are TRBV27 and TRBJ2-1; TRBD2 agrees at 12 bases. J gave up 7 bases and V 4 bases, and 5 bases lay outside the gene matches. CDR1 and CDR2 from the germline V gene are MNHEY and SMNVEV (reference sequence). The CDR3 runs 15 residues. CDR3 nucleotide sequence: TGTGCCAGCAGTTCAGGAACTAGCGGGAGGAATGAGCAGTTCTTC. Its protein is CASSSGTSGRNEQFF.

This clone appeared a single time. The V and J genes are TRBV5-6 and TRBJ1-2; 8 bases align to TRBD1. Germline V gene lookup returns CDR1 SGHDT and CDR2 YYEEEE. CDR3 length: 17 residues. Germline trimming cut 4 bases from V and 4 bases from J; bases unmatched to any gene: 15. The CDR3: CASSPGLGYRGSYGYTF. CDR3 sequence (DNA): TGTGCCAGCAGCCCGGGACTTGGATACAGGGGGAGCTATGGCTACACCTTC.

The rearrangement joins TRBV6-5 to TRBJ2-6; D gene ambiguous. From germline, CDR1 is MNHEY and CDR2 SVGAGI. This CDR3 is built from 14 residues. V gave up 7 bases and J gave up 2 bases, with 9 bases separating them. The CDR3 here is CASKGPPGANVLTF. CDR3 in DNA: TGTGCCAGCAAAGGCCCCCCTGGGGCCAACGTCCTGACTTTC.

V usage is TRBV19 and J usage is TRBJ2-7; the match to TRBD1 covers 9 bases. With 4 bases clipped from V and 1 base from J, the junction kept 5 bases outside the gene matches. This CDR3 spans 15 amino acids. CDR1 is LNHDA, CDR2 SQIVND, per germline (reference sequence). The CDR3 sequence: CASSTGQGPSYEQYF. As DNA, the CDR3 is TGTGCCAGTAGTACCGGACAGGGGCCATCCTACGAGCAGTACTTC.

This clone occurred once. The V call is TRBV7-6, the J call TRBJ2-7; 8 nucleotides line up with TRBD1. Germline V gives CDR1 SGHVS, CDR2 FNYEAQ. The CDR3 sequence is 16 residues long. V lost 1 base, J lost 3 bases, and 8 bases stayed unmatched. The CDR3 DNA sequence: TGTGCCAGCAGCTTAGAGCCCGGGACAGGTCGCTACGAGCAGTACTTC. This codes for CASSLEPGTGRYEQYF.

This clone was observed a handful of times. Different DNA sequences within this sample yield the same CDR3. The J gene is TRBJ2-7, the V gene TRBV27; TRBD1 agrees at 8 bases. The germline V gene encodes CDR1 MNHEY and CDR2 SMNVEV (reference sequence). The CDR3 has 12 amino acids. Germline trimming cut 8 bases from V and 3 bases from J; bases unmatched to any gene: 3. CDR3 amino acids: CASSTGGYEQYF. In DNA form, the CDR3 reads TGTGCCAGCTCTACAGGGGGCTACGAGCAGTACTTC.